These 28 T cell receptor beta chains were sequenced from one sample in a study of early stage breast cancer tumors. Assay: immunoSEQ multiplex PCR; the TCRdb copy retains only in-frame clones and omits some. The data contain approximately 7,900 clones, around 60% of them singletons. The source material was breast tumor tissue. These receptors were collected from a person between 70 and 80 years old with breast cancer.

The rearrangement joins TRBV7-2 to TRBJ1-1; 8 nucleotides align to TRBD1. This CDR3 contains 15 residues. The trim removed 2 bases at V and 7 bases at J, leaving 9 bases unmatched. From germline, CDR1 is SGHTA and CDR2 FQGNSA. In DNA form, the CDR3 reads TGTGCCAGCAGCTTACGAATCCAGGGGGCACATGAAGCTTTCTTT. Its protein is CASSLRIQGAHEAFF.

This clone was picked up a small number of times. The chain uses TRBV7-9 and TRBJ1-2; TRBD1 agrees at 12 bases. The CDR3 length is 15 residues. CDR1 and CDR2 (germline): SEHNR, FQNEAQ (reference sequence). V was pared by 5 bases and J by 6 bases, with 7 bases of the junction left unmatched. The CDR3 region is CASSGSGTGGDGYTF. CDR3 DNA sequence: TGTGCCAGCAGCGGCTCCGGGACAGGGGGCGATGGCTACACCTTC.

This clone was picked up one time. This chain joins TRBV19 and TRBJ2-4, with 12 bases identical to TRBD1. The CDR3 is made up of 15 amino acids. The junction had 4 bases not matched to a gene; V was cut back by 4 bases and J by 6 bases. Germline assignment: CDR1 LNHDA and CDR2 SQIVND (reference sequence). The CDR3, as DNA: TGTGCCAGTAGTACGGGACAGGGGGCTGGAAACATTCAGTACTTC. Translating it yields CASSTGQGAGNIQYF.

The chain is built from TRBV29-1 and TRBJ1-2; no clear D. Trimming took 0 bases from V and 4 from J, leaving 12 bases between them. CDR3 size: 14 residues. The germline gives CDR1 SQVTM, CDR2 ANQGSEA. The CDR3 DNA is TGCAGCGTTGAAGATCAGGAGGGTACCTATGGCTACACCTTC. It is translated as CSVEDQEGTYGYTF.

The V and J genes are TRBV2 and TRBJ2-2; D is unclear. The CDR3 extends over 14 amino acids. The germline V gene has CDR1 SNHLY and CDR2 FYNNEI. Trimming left V 6 bases short and J 6 bases short, with 14 bases between. As DNA, the CDR3 is TGTGCCAGCAGCTCAACGGCAGGCTCCGGGGAGCTGTTTTTT. Amino acids: CASSSTAGSGELFF.

The V call is TRBV5-1, the J call TRBJ2-7; a possible D gene is TRBD2 (5 bases). Trimming shortened V by 4 bases and J by 0 bases, and 14 bases separated the two germline ends. Germline V CDR1 and CDR2: SGHRS, YFSETQ. CDR3 length: 15 amino acids. Here the CDR3 reads CASSASGSDSYEQYF. The CDR3 DNA sequence: TGCGCCAGCAGCGCCAGCGGTTCGGACTCCTACGAGCAGTACTTC. Based on the CDR3 plus reference TRBV5-1 and TRBJ2-7, the full variable domain is KAGVTQTPRYLIKTRGQQVTLSCSPISGHRSVSWYQQTPGQGLQFLFEYFSETQRNKGNFPGRFSGRQFSNSRSEMNVSTLELGDSALYLCASSASGSDSYEQYFGPGTRLTVT.

The gene calls are TRBV27 and TRBJ2-1, with D possibly being TRBD2 (5 bases). The germline CDR1 and CDR2 sequences are MNHEY and SMNVEV (reference sequence). Trimming removed 9 bases from V and 0 bases from J, with 12 bases in between. The CDR3 extends over 14 amino acids. CDR3 nucleotide sequence: TGTGCCAGTTCTGGCGGGTACTCCTACAATGAGCAGTTCTTC. Its translation is CASSGGYSYNEQFF.

This clone was counted a few times. The gene calls are TRBV7-9 and TRBJ2-5; weak D call: TRBD2 (6 bases). Trimming removed 3 bases at V and 3 bases at J, with 14 bases between. Germline V gives CDR1 SEHNR, CDR2 FQNEAQ (reference sequence). The CDR3 is 15 residues long. This CDR3 is CASSFQGRGEETQYF. The DNA of the CDR3 is TGTGCCAGCAGCTTTCAGGGACGCGGGGAAGAGACCCAGTACTTC. The whole variable domain, remainder taken from reference TRBV7-9 and TRBJ2-5, is DTGVSQNPRHKITKRGQNVTFRCDPISEHNRLYWYRQTLGQGPEFLTYFQNEAQLEKSRLLSDRFSAERPKGSFSTLEIQRTEQGDSAMYLCASSFQGRGEETQYFGPGTRLLVL.

The chain links TRBV18 to TRBJ2-2; TRBD2 aligns across 7 bases. CDR3 length equals 17 residues. The trim removed 2 bases at V and 4 bases at J, leaving 10 bases unmatched. CDR1 KGHSH and CDR2 LQKENI come from the germline V gene. CDR3 nucleotides: TGTGCCAGCTCACCATCCATCGGGGGGACGGGCACCGGGGAGCTGTTTTTT. It specifies CASSPSIGGTGTGELFF.

The chain combines TRBV6-1 with TRBJ1-1; D remains ambiguous. The V gene's germline CDR1 is MNHNS and CDR2 SASEGT. V was cut by 10 bases and J by 6 bases, with 12 bases left in between. This CDR3 has 11 residues. This CDR3 is CATQPTAEAFF. CDR3 bases: TGTGCCACCCAACCTACAGCTGAAGCTTTCTTT.

Only a few counts were recorded for this clone. The genes are TRBV7-8 and TRBJ1-1; tentatively, D is TRBD1 (5 bases). Germline V gene data show CDR1 as SGHVS and CDR2 as FQNEAQ. The CDR3 length is 12 residues. The V and J ends lost 5 bases and 10 bases respectively, with 14 bases between them. CDR3 nucleotides: TGTGCCAGCAGCCTAGGGACTCAGAGAGCTTTCTTT. Residues: CASSLGTQRAFF.

This rearrangement joins TRBV29-1 to TRBJ2-7; perhaps TRBD1 as D (6 bases). V dropped 4 bases and J dropped 12 bases, with 19 bases sitting between them. The CDR3 totals 12 residues. CDR1 and CDR2 from the germline V gene are SQVTM and ANQGSEA. Here the CDR3 DNA reads TGCAGCGTTGGAGAGCAAGGGGGTGGTCGGTACTTC. Translating gives CSVGEQGGGRYF.

This chain connects TRBV7-9 to TRBJ2-7; D uncertain. The V end lost 3 bases, the J end lost 4 bases, and 7 bases lay between the germline ends. The length of the CDR3 is 12 residues. The germline gives CDR1 SEHNR, CDR2 FQNEAQ (reference sequence). The CDR3 here is CASSLQVYEQYF. CDR3 nucleotide sequence: TGTGCCAGCAGCTTGCAGGTTTACGAGCAGTACTTC.

CDR3 region: CAWSQGGDTEAFF. CDR3 sequence (DNA): TGTGCCTGGAGTCAGGGTGGGGACACTGAAGCTTTCTTT. The chain uses TRBV30 and TRBJ1-1, with a possible D match to TRBD1 (5 bases). V lost 2 bases and J lost 3, with 10 bases in between. CDR1 GTSNPN and CDR2 SVGIG come from the germline V gene (reference sequence). The CDR3 runs 13 residues.

The table lists this clone with a count of one. J is TRBJ2-7 and V is TRBV5-4; 10 bases match TRBD1. Trimming at V came to 3 bases and at J to 6 bases, leaving 9 bases not matched to a gene. There are 15 residues in the CDR3. The germline V gene encodes CDR1 SGHNT and CDR2 YYREEE (reference sequence). CDR3 sequence (DNA): TGTGCCAGCAGCTCCAGGATGACAGGGGGCTCCGAGCAGTACTTC. Protein product: CASSSRMTGGSEQYF.

By its share, this clone is medium-sized. The V and J genes are TRBV6-5 and TRBJ1-2, with D perhaps TRBD1 (5 bases). Trimming pared 8 bases from V and 3 bases from J, leaving 13 bases between. The CDR3 sequence is 13 residues long. From germline, CDR1 is MNHEY and CDR2 SVGAGI. CDR3 amino acids: CASRGTMDYGYTF. The CDR3 region has the DNA TGTGCCAGCCGGGGGACCATGGACTATGGCTACACCTTC.

This CDR3 reads CASSWEGTDYNSPLHF. Written as DNA, the CDR3 is TGTGCCAGCAGCTGGGAAGGGACAGACTATAATTCACCCCTCCACTTT. The chain employs TRBV5-6 and TRBJ1-6; 7 bases line up with TRBD1. Germline V gives CDR1 SGHDT, CDR2 YYEEEE. The CDR3 has 16 amino acids. Unmatched junction bases numbered 6, after V lost 3 bases and J lost 3 bases.

This clone is medium-sized by share. This chain uses TRBV6-6 with TRBJ2-2; D ambiguous. Germline lookup yields CDR1 MNHNY and CDR2 SVGAGI (reference sequence). V lost 2 bases and J lost 6, with 4 bases in between. There are 12 residues in the CDR3. CDR3 coding DNA: TGTGCCAGCAGTTACGTATCCGGGGAGCTGTTTTTT. Amino acids: CASSYVSGELFF.

As DNA, the CDR3 is TGTGCTAGTGGTTCGGGTCCGGGAGATACGCAGTATTTT. Its translation: CASGSGPGDTQYF. The chain is built from TRBV12-5 and TRBJ2-3, with no clear D. Trimming left V 4 bases short and J 5 bases short, with 10 bases between. The CDR3 spans 13 residues. Per the germline V gene, CDR1 is LGHNT and CDR2 is FRNRAP.

The chain carries TRBV5-6 and TRBJ1-2; 7 bases match TRBD1. Unmatched junction bases numbered 7, after V lost 4 bases and J lost 10 bases. CDR1 is SGHDT and CDR2 is YYEEEE in the germline V gene. The CDR3 runs to 12 residues. The CDR3 reads CASSRDRGFYTF. CDR3 nucleotides: TGTGCCAGCAGCCGGGACAGAGGATTCTACACCTTC.

The gene calls are TRBV19 and TRBJ1-2; a possible D gene is TRBD1 (5 bases). V shed 6 bases and J shed 8 bases, with 13 bases lying between them. CDR3 length equals 12 residues. Germline V CDR1 and CDR2: LNHDA, SQIVND (reference sequence). The CDR3 here is CASRTARAGYTF. The CDR3 region has the DNA TGTGCCAGTAGAACGGCCAGGGCCGGCTACACCTTC.

This clone is labeled as medium-sized. The rearrangement links TRBV4-1 to TRBJ1-5; weak D call: TRBD1 (5 bases). Germline V lookup: CDR1 MGHRA, CDR2 YSYEKL. The V end lost 1 base, the J end lost 3 bases, and 10 bases lay between the germline ends. CDR3 length equals 15 residues. CDR3 region: CASSQVARDNQPQHF. Written as DNA, the CDR3 is TGCGCCAGCAGCCAAGTAGCCAGGGACAATCAGCCCCAGCATTTT.

The J gene is TRBJ1-3, the V gene TRBV5-1; no firm D call. Germline V lookup: CDR1 SGHRS, CDR2 YFSETQ. V lost 0 bases to trimming and J lost 0 bases, with 7 bases between them. There are 15 residues in the CDR3. The CDR3 DNA reads TGCGCCAGCAGCTTGGACAGCCGCTCTGGAAACACCATATATTTT. Protein: CASSLDSRSGNTIYF. The full variable domain, in which reference TRBV5-1 and TRBJ1-3 provide the parts outside the CDR3, is KAGVTQTPRYLIKTRGQQVTLSCSPISGHRSVSWYQQTPGQGLQFLFEYFSETQRNKGNFPGRFSGRQFSNSRSEMNVSTLELGDSALYLCASSLDSRSGNTIYFGEGSWLTVV.

This clone was observed a handful of times. The chain joins TRBV4-1 to TRBJ2-1, with 11 nucleotides matching TRBD2. The CDR3 sequence is 16 residues long. V lost 5 bases to trimming and J lost 8 bases; unmatched junction nucleotides: 11. CDR1 and CDR2 from the germline V gene are MGHRA and YSYEKL. CDR3 nucleotides: TGCGCCAGCAGCTTCCGTAGCGGGGGGGCCTCAGATGAGCAGTTCTTC. Encoded protein: CASSFRSGGASDEQFF.

V is TRBV30 and J is TRBJ2-3; 8 positions agree with TRBD1. Germline V CDR1 and CDR2: GTSNPN, SVGIG (reference sequence). V was clipped by 3 bases and J by 4 bases; unmatched bases: 3. The CDR3 totals 13 residues. CDR3 loop: CAWRLQGADTQYF. CDR3 nucleotides: TGTGCCTGGAGATTACAGGGGGCAGATACGCAGTATTTT. The full variable domain, in which reference TRBV30 and TRBJ2-3 provide the parts outside the CDR3, is SQTIHQWPATLVQPVGSPLSLECTVEGTSNPNLYWYRQAAGRGLQLLFYSVGIGQISSEVPQNLSASRPQDRQFILSSKKLLLSDSGFYLCAWRLQGADTQYFGPGTRLTVL.

This clone was detected only a few times. The chain couples TRBV30 to TRBJ2-1; TRBD2 might be the D (7 bases). The CDR3 contains 14 residues. Trimming took off 2 bases at V and 8 bases at J, with 16 bases between the two ends. Germline values: CDR1 GTSNPN, CDR2 SVGIG (reference sequence). The CDR3 DNA reads TGTGCCTGGAGTAAGGGGGGGGGCCGCGATGAGCAGTTCTTC. It yields the protein CAWSKGGGRDEQFF.

J is TRBJ2-7 and V is TRBV4-2, with TRBD2 identical over 7 bases. CDR1 and CDR2 from the germline V gene are LGHNA and YNFKEQ. The junction had 9 bases not matched to a gene; V was cut back by 4 bases and J by 6 bases. The CDR3 spans 14 residues. The CDR3 sequence is CASSPESRGVEQYF. CDR3 DNA sequence: TGTGCCAGCAGCCCCGAGTCCCGGGGGGTCGAGCAGTACTTC.

The CDR3 loop is CASSLTGGNSGYTF. The CDR3 nucleotides are TGCGCCAGCAGCTTGACAGGGGGAAACAGTGGCTACACCTTC. The chain couples TRBV5-1 to TRBJ1-2; 8 bases are a match to TRBD1. With V trimmed by 1 base and J by 7 bases, 6 bases remained unmatched. The CDR3 totals 14 residues. Germline V gives CDR1 SGHRS, CDR2 YFSETQ.